A single sample gave rise to the 20 T cell receptor beta chains below, sequenced in a study of CD8 T cells in Susac syndrome. An input of about 0.5 to 1 ug of RNA was subjected to reverse transcription using random hexamers. TCRdb re-called the immunoSEQ multiplex PCR reads with MiXCR, one entry per CDR3 protein. The table lists 150,000 to 200,000 distinct CDR3 sequences, 90% to 95% of them singletons. The material sequenced was CD4+ T cells from PBMCs. The receptors derive from a human donor in good health.

The CDR3 DNA reads as TGTGCCAGCGGGCCTCCCGGACAGAGAGATCAGCCCCAGCATTTT. It codes for CASGPPGQRDQPQHF. The rearrangement links TRBV27 to TRBJ1-5; TRBD1 might be the D (6 bases). The CDR3 runs 15 residues. Germline V gene data show CDR1 as MNHEY and CDR2 as SMNVEV (reference sequence). The germline V and J ends were trimmed by 8 bases and 5 bases, with 19 bases remaining between them.

The chain carries TRBV5-1 and TRBJ2-2; the match to TRBD2 covers 9 bases. Germline V gives CDR1 SGHRS, CDR2 YFSETQ. The CDR3 has 15 amino acids. With V trimmed by 0 bases and J by 4 bases, 1 base remained unmatched. CDR3 in amino acids: CASSLDSGGTGELFF. The CDR3 nucleotides read TGCGCCAGCAGCTTGGATAGCGGGGGCACCGGGGAGCTGTTTTTT.

The chain joins TRBV5-1 to TRBJ1-2; D ambiguous. This CDR3 region has 15 residues. The V and J ends lost 4 bases and 0 bases respectively, with 13 bases between them. Germline V gives CDR1 SGHRS, CDR2 YFSETQ. Written as DNA, the CDR3 is TGCGCCAGCAGCCCCGATGCGGGATCTAACTATGGCTACACCTTC. It codes for CASSPDAGSNYGYTF.

V and J are TRBV5-1 and TRBJ2-3, with D hard to call. Trimming left V 0 bases short and J 1 base short, with 12 bases between. Looked up from germline, CDR1 is SGHRS and CDR2 is YFSETQ. There are 16 residues in the CDR3. The CDR3 DNA sequence: TGCGCCAGCAGCTTGGGGCAGGACCGACGCACAGATACGCAGTATTTT. It specifies CASSLGQDRRTDTQYF.

This chain uses TRBV5-1 with TRBJ2-1; D perhaps matches TRBD1 (5 bases). The CDR3 is 15 residues long. Germline CDR1 reads SGHRS; CDR2 reads YFSETQ. Trimming stripped 4 bases from V and 0 bases from J, with 11 bases between. This CDR3 reads CASSAKDSSYNEQFF. The CDR3 DNA is TGCGCCAGCAGCGCTAAAGACAGCTCCTACAATGAGCAGTTCTTC.

This clonotype was picked up a small number of times. The chain uses TRBV11-2 and TRBJ2-2; maybe TRBD1 (6 bases). CDR3 size: 15 residues. CDR1 SGHAT and CDR2 FQNNGV come from the germline V gene. Between the trimmed V and J ends, which lost 3 bases and 1 base, there was a span of 9 bases. Written as DNA, the CDR3 is TGTGCCAGCAGCTTGGGGACACTGAACACCGGGGAGCTGTTTTTT. Its protein is CASSLGTLNTGELFF.

This rearrangement joins TRBV7-8 to TRBJ2-1; a possible D gene is TRBD2 (6 bases). Trimming took 5 bases from V and 4 from J, leaving 12 bases between them. This CDR3 has 14 amino acids. Germline V gene data show CDR1 as SGHVS and CDR2 as FQNEAQ. The CDR3 loop reads CASSRGREYNEQFF. The CDR3 coding sequence is TGTGCCAGCAGCCGAGGACGGGAGTACAATGAGCAGTTCTTC.

The CDR3 reads CASIISRGAQGETQYF. As DNA, the CDR3 is TGTGCCAGCATCATATCGAGGGGGGCCCAGGGAGAGACCCAGTACTTC. The chain links TRBV2 to TRBJ2-5; D possibly matches TRBD1 or TRBD2 (6 bases each). This CDR3 comprises 16 residues. The germline CDR1 and CDR2 sequences are SNHLY and FYNNEI. Trimming pared 7 bases from V and 4 bases from J, leaving 22 bases between.

V usage is TRBV2 and J usage is TRBJ2-1; a weak D match, TRBD2 (5 bases). Trimming cost V 4 bases and J 7 bases, with 11 bases left between them. Germline V gene sequence: CDR1 SNHLY, CDR2 FYNNEI. The CDR3 spans 13 residues. The CDR3 sequence: CASSARTGNEQFF. CDR3 nucleotide sequence: TGTGCCAGCAGTGCCCGGACGGGGAATGAGCAGTTCTTC. Looking up the rest from reference TRBV2 and TRBJ2-1 gives the full variable domain: EPEVTQTPSHQVTQMGQEVILRCVPISNHLYFYWYRQILGQKVEFLVSFYNNEISEKSEIFDDQFSVERPDGSNFTLKIRSTKLEDSAMYFCASSARTGNEQFFGPGTRLTVL.

CDR3 nucleotide sequence: TGTGCCAGCACAGCCGGGGGCAGCTCCTACGAGCAGTACTTC. Amino acids: CASTAGGSSYEQYF. This chain uses TRBV27 with TRBJ2-7; D possibly uses TRBD1 or TRBD2 (6 bases each). V dropped 7 bases and J dropped 0 bases, with 13 bases sitting between them. Germline CDR1 is MNHEY and CDR2 is SMNVEV (reference sequence). The CDR3 is 14 amino acids.

This sequence joins TRBV19 and TRBJ2-6; the match to TRBD1 covers 7 bases. V gave up 3 bases and J gave up 1 base; unmatched junction bases: 0. CDR3 size: 15 residues. CDR1 and CDR2 (germline): LNHDA, SQIVND (reference sequence). CDR3: CASSMTGSGANVLTF. For the CDR3, the DNA is TGTGCCAGTAGTATGACAGGGTCTGGGGCCAACGTCCTGACTTTC. The full variable domain, rest sourced from reference TRBV19 and TRBJ2-6, is DGGITQSPKYLFRKEGQNVTLSCEQNLNHDAMYWYRQDPGQGLRLIYYSQIVNDFQKGDIAEGYSVSREKKESFPLTVTSAQKNPTAFYLCASSMTGSGANVLTFGAGSRLTVL.

This clonotype was counted once. CDR3 nucleotides: TGCAGTGCGAGGACAGTCAATCAGCCCCAGCATTTT. It codes for CSARTVNQPQHF. This sequence joins TRBV20-1 and TRBJ1-5, with D perhaps matching TRBD1 (6 bases). The V end lost 6 bases, the J end lost 3 bases, and 9 bases lay between the germline ends. This CDR3 region has 12 residues. The germline V gene has CDR1 DFQATT and CDR2 SNEGSKA (reference sequence).

The chain has TRBV20-1 and TRBJ2-3; D gene ambiguous. This CDR3 spans 13 amino acids. Germline-derived CDR1 and CDR2 are DFQATT and SNEGSKA (reference sequence). V dropped 1 base and J dropped 4 bases, with 9 bases sitting between them. CDR3 in DNA: TGCAGTGCTAGAGGATTACGGGCAGATACGCAGTATTTT. Translation gives CSARGLRADTQYF.

V is TRBV3-1 and J is TRBJ1-3; 9 nucleotides match TRBD1. V lost 5 bases and J lost 0; bases outside the gene matches: 8. Germline V gives CDR1 LGHDT, CDR2 YNNKEL (reference sequence). This CDR3 is 17 amino acids long. The CDR3 nucleotides read TGTGCCAGCAGCGGGACAGGGTCCCTGAACTCTGGAAACACCATATATTTT. It specifies CASSGTGSLNSGNTIYF.

This chain connects TRBV7-8 to TRBJ1-2; TRBD1 is a possible D gene (5 bases). V gave up 5 bases and J gave up 0 bases, with 10 bases separating them. The CDR3 has 14 residues. Germline assignment: CDR1 SGHVS and CDR2 FQNEAQ. The DNA for the CDR3 is TGTGCCAGCAGCCCGATGACAGCTAACTATGGCTACACCTTC. Residues: CASSPMTANYGYTF.

This chain connects TRBV20-1 to TRBJ1-4; D gene unclear. The CDR3 length is 14 residues. The V end lost 3 bases, the J end lost 4 bases, and 12 bases lay between the germline ends. Per the germline V gene, CDR1 is DFQATT and CDR2 is SNEGSKA (reference sequence). In DNA form, the CDR3 reads TGCAGTGCTAGCCTTGGGCAGATTAATGAAAAACTGTTTTTT. This gives the protein CSASLGQINEKLFF.

The rearrangement uses TRBV29-1 and TRBJ2-1; 7 nucleotides match TRBD2. After removal of 5 bases from V and 8 bases from J, the junction contained 9 bases not matched to a gene. The V gene's germline CDR1 is SQVTM and CDR2 ANQGSEA. The CDR3 has 13 amino acids. This CDR3 reads CSVLDKGRDEQFF. CDR3 bases: TGCAGCGTTCTAGACAAGGGGAGGGATGAGCAGTTCTTC.

This clonotype was seen just once. The CDR3 region has the DNA TGCGCCAGCAGCTCCGCCGGGGCTTCGAGGACTGAAGCTTTCTTT. Translation: CASSSAGASRTEAFF. This chain uses TRBV5-1 with TRBJ1-1; D is perhaps TRBD1 (5 bases). The CDR3 extends over 15 amino acids. Germline V gene sequence: CDR1 SGHRS, CDR2 YFSETQ. V was pared by 3 bases and J by 5 bases, with 17 bases between.

This chain joins TRBV20-1 and TRBJ2-3, with D unresolved. V was pared by 3 bases and J by 2 bases, with 12 bases between. Germline CDR1 DFQATT, CDR2 SNEGSKA (reference sequence). This CDR3 is 14 amino acids long. DNA of the CDR3: TGCAGTGCTAGGGGCCCCCCACCCACAGATACGCAGTATTTT. As protein: CSARGPPPTDTQYF.

The table lists this clonotype with a count of one. V is TRBV28 and J is TRBJ2-1; D might be TRBD2 (7 bases). With 6 bases removed from V and 3 bases from J, the gap between germline ends came to 24 bases. Germline V lookup: CDR1 MDHEN, CDR2 SYDVKM. The CDR3 runs 18 residues. In nucleotides, the CDR3 is TGTGCCAGCAGCCTAGGGGGAGGACTAGGGACAAACTACAATGAGCAGTTCTTC. This sequence encodes CASSLGGGLGTNYNEQFF. The full variable domain, its missing parts supplied by reference TRBV28 and TRBJ2-1, is DVKVTQSSRYLVKRTGEKVFLECVQDMDHENMFWYRQDPGLGLRLIYFSYDVKMKEKGDIPEGYSVSREKKERFSLILESASTNQTSMYLCASSLGGGLGTNYNEQFFGPGTRLTVL.